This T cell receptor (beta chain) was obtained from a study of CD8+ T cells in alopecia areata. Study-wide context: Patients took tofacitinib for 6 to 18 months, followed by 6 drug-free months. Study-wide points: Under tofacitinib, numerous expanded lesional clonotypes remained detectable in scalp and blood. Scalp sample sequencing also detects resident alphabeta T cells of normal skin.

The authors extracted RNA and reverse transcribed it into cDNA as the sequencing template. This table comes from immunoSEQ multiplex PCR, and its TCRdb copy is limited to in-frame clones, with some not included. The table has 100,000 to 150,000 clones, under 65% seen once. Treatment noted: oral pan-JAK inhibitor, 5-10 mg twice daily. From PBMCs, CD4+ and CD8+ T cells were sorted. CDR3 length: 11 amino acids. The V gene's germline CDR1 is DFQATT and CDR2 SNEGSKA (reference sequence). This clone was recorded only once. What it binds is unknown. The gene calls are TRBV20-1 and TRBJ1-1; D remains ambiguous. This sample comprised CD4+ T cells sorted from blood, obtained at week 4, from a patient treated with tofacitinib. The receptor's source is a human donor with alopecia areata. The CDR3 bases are TGCAGGACTACTTCCGGGGCTGAAGCTTTCTTT. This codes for CRTTSGAEAFF.